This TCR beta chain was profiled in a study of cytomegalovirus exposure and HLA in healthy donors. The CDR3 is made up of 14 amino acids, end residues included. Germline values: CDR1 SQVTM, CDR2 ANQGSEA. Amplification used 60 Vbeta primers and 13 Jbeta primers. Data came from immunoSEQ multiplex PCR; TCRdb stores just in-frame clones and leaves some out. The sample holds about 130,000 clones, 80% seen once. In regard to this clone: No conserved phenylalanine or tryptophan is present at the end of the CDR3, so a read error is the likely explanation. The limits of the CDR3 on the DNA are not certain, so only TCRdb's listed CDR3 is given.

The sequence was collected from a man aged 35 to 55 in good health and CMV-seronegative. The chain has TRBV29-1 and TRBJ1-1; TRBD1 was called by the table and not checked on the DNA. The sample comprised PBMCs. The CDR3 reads CSGQMGIGDTEALV.